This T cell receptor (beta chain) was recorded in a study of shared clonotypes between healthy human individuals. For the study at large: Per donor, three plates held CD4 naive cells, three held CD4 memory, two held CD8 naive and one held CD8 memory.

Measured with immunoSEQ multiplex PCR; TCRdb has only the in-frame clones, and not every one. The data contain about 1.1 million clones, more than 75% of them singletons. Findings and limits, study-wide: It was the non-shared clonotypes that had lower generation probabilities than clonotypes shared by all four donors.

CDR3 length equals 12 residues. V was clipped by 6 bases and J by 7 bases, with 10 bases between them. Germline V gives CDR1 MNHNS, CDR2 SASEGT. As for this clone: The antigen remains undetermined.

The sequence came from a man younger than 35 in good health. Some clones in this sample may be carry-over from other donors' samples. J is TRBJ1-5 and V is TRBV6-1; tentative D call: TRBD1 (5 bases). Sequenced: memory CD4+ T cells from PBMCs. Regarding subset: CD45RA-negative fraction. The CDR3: CASSQGRQPQHF. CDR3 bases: TGTGCCAGCAGCCAGGGTAGGCAGCCCCAGCATTTT.